Listed below are T cell receptor beta chains from one sample, sequenced in a study of cytomegalovirus exposure and HLA in healthy donors. The protocol was immunoSEQ multiplex PCR, while the TCRdb copy is restricted to in-frame clones and leaves out a portion. The sample has around 180,000 clones, around 77% seen once. The sequencing sample was made of PBMCs. These receptors all come from a man in his 60s in good health and CMV-seronegative. The CDR3 runs from the conserved cysteine through the conserved F or W. D genes are given only for firm matches. Size is stated for part of the rows, as once, few or many counts, or as a class when the clone is expanded.

v_gene	j_gene	d_gene	abundance	CDR3nt	CDR3aa
TRBV19	TRBJ1-5	.	.	TGTGCCAGTAGTATCAGGGCAGCTAGCAATCAGCCCCAGCATTTT	CASSIRAASNQPQHF
TRBV4-1	TRBJ2-2	TRBD2	.	TGCGCCAGCAGCCCCTGGGGACTAGCGGGGGGGGGCACCGGGGAGCTGTTTTTT	CASSPWGLAGGGTGELFF
TRBV27	TRBJ2-3	TRBD2	.	TGTGCCAGCAGCCCTGGACTAGCCCAGCCTAGCACAGATACGCAGTATTTT	CASSPGLAQPSTDTQYF
TRBV9	TRBJ1-1	.	few	TGTGCCAGCGGCCCCTGGGGGGTTTTGGACACTGAAGCTTTCTTT	CASGPWGVLDTEAFF
TRBV5-1	TRBJ2-3	.	.	TGCGCCAGCAGCTTGGGTGGCGGGATGGTCACAGATACGCAGTATTTT	CASSLGGGMVTDTQYF
TRBV4-1	TRBJ2-7	TRBD2	.	TGCGCCAGCAGCCAAGAGGCGGGAGTGTCCTACGAGCAGTACTTC	CASSQEAGVSYEQYF
TRBV28	TRBJ1-2	.	.	TGTGCCAGCAGATGGGGGGGTCGTGGCTACACCTTC	CASRWGGRGYTF
TRBV5-1	TRBJ2-7	TRBD2	.	TGCGCCAGCAGGGCTAGCGGAACCTACGAGCAGTACTTC	CASRASGTYEQYF
TRBV19	TRBJ2-3	TRBD2	.	TGTGCCAGTAGTGGAAGGACTAGCGGGAGAAGCACAGATACGCAGTATTTT	CASSGRTSGRSTDTQYF
TRBV18	TRBJ1-1	.	.	TGTGCCAGCTCGCCGGCGGGGGCCCAAGGGGCTGAAGCTTTCTTT	CASSPAGAQGAEAFF
TRBV5-4	TRBJ2-7	TRBD2	.	TGTGCCAGCAGCGCTAGACTAGCGGGAGCCTACGAGCAGTACTTC	CASSARLAGAYEQYF
TRBV5-5	TRBJ2-5	.	.	TGTGCCAGCAGCAATACGGACAGTCCGTGGACCCAGTACTTC	CASSNTDSPWTQYF
TRBV10-3	TRBJ1-3	.	once	TGTGCCATCAGTGAAGGGGGACGGATATCTGGAAACACCATATATTTT	CAISEGGRISGNTIYF
TRBV6-1	TRBJ1-2	.	.	TGTGCCAGCAGTGAAGTATCGACAGTTTATGGCTACACCTTC	CASSEVSTVYGYTF
TRBV7-8	TRBJ1-5	TRBD1	.	TGTGCCAGCAGCCCTCAGACAGGGGGCTACAGCAATCAGCCCCAGCATTTT	CASSPQTGGYSNQPQHF
TRBV9	TRBJ2-3	TRBD2	.	TGTGCCAGCAGCGTAGATAGCGGGACTAGCACAGATACGCAGTATTTT	CASSVDSGTSTDTQYF
TRBV29-1	TRBJ1-2	.	.	TGCAGCGTTGAAGATCCCAGGATGGCTGGCTACACCTTC	CSVEDPRMAGYTF
TRBV29-1	TRBJ2-1	TRBD1	.	TGCAGCGTTTCCGGGACAGATGTCTACAATGAGCAGTTCTTC	CSVSGTDVYNEQFF
TRBV5-6	TRBJ1-4	TRBD1	.	TGTGCCAGCAGCTTGGGGACAGGGGGTAGAGCAACTAATGAAAAACTGTTTTTT	CASSLGTGGRATNEKLFF
TRBV28	TRBJ2-3	TRBD2	.	TGTGCCAGCAGTTTGCCTGGGACTAGCGGAGATACGCAGTATTTT	CASSLPGTSGDTQYF
TRBV18	TRBJ1-1	TRBD1	.	TGTGCCAGCTCAGTTTTACCGGGACAGCCCGATGGAATCAAGAACACTGAAGCTTTCTTT	CASSVLPGQPDGIKNTEAFF
TRBV9	TRBJ2-2	TRBD1	.	TGTGCCAGCAGCGAAACAGGGGGCAACACCGGGGAGCTGTTTTTT	CASSETGGNTGELFF
TRBV5-1	TRBJ1-6	TRBD1	.	TGCGCCAGCAGCCTGGACAGGGGGAATTCACCCCTCCACTTT	CASSLDRGNSPLHF
TRBV6-5	TRBJ2-3	.	.	TGTGCCAGCAGGCCTAGAAGCTTCACAGATACGCAGTATTTT	CASRPRSFTDTQYF
TRBV7-8	TRBJ2-7	.	.	TGTGCCAGCAGCTTAGGGCATAGCATGTACGAGCAGTACTTC	CASSLGHSMYEQYF
TRBV2	TRBJ1-5	.	.	TGTGCCAGCAGTGACATGGCCTTAAATAGCAATCAGCCCCAGCATTTT	CASSDMALNSNQPQHF
TRBV9	TRBJ2-2	TRBD2	.	TGTGCCAGCAGCGTAGGTACTAGCGGGACCGGGGAGCTGTTTTTT	CASSVGTSGTGELFF
TRBV19	TRBJ1-2	TRBD1	.	TGTGCCAGTAGCCCTAGGAAAGACAGGGCAAACTATGGCTACACCTTC	CASSPRKDRANYGYTF
TRBV6-1	TRBJ1-1	.	.	TGTGCCAGCAGCCGTAGCGCTGAAGCTTTCTTT	CASSRSAEAFF
TRBV27	TRBJ2-1	TRBD2	.	TGTGCCAGCAGCCAGGGACTAGCATTCCATGAGCAGTTCTTC	CASSQGLAFHEQFF
TRBV28	TRBJ2-7	TRBD1	.	TGTGCCAGCAGTTTGGACAGGGTCCACGAGCAGTACTTC	CASSLDRVHEQYF
TRBV9	TRBJ1-2	.	.	TGTGCCAGCAGCGTAGGGGCAGGGGCAGTGGGTAGCTACACCTTC	CASSVGAGAVGSYTF
TRBV7-6	TRBJ2-1	.	.	TGTGCCAGCACCCCGGACAGATCCTACAATGAGCAGTTCTTC	CASTPDRSYNEQFF
TRBV7-9	TRBJ2-1	TRBD1	.	TGTGCCAGCAGCCTTGACAGGGGGACGAACAATGAGCAGTTCTTC	CASSLDRGTNNEQFF
TRBV7-8	TRBJ2-7	.	.	TGTGCCAGCAGCCAGGGACACCGCTCCTACGAGCAGTACTTC	CASSQGHRSYEQYF
TRBV9	TRBJ2-3	TRBD2	few	TGTGCCAGCAGCGTAGGACTAGCGGGAGTAGCAGATACGCAGTATTTT	CASSVGLAGVADTQYF
TRBV7-2	TRBJ1-2	.	.	TGTGCCAGCAGCCCGTCCCGGGACATTTCCTACACCTTC	CASSPSRDISYTF
TRBV19	TRBJ2-6	.	.	TGTGCCAGTATGAGCAGGGGTTACTCTGGGGCCAACGTCCTGACTTTC	CASMSRGYSGANVLTF
TRBV6-6	TRBJ1-2	TRBD1	once	TGTGCCAGCACCCATATACAGGGGGACTATGGCTACACCTTC	CASTHIQGDYGYTF
TRBV14	TRBJ1-5	TRBD1	.	TGTGCCAGCAGCCAAGACGGCGGGACAGGGTTTCGGAGCAATCAGCCCCAGCATTTT	CASSQDGGTGFRSNQPQHF
TRBV19	TRBJ2-1	TRBD2	.	TGTGCCAGTAGTATAGGACTAGCGGGAGCTGGGTCCTACAATGAGCAGTTCTTC	CASSIGLAGAGSYNEQFF
TRBV5-4	TRBJ2-3	TRBD2	few	TGTGCCAGCAGCTTGGAGCGGGGGGGCCTGACAGATACGCAGTATTTT	CASSLERGGLTDTQYF
TRBV28	TRBJ1-1	.	few	TGTGCCAGCAGTTCGCACAGGATGAACACTGAAGCTTTCTTT	CASSSHRMNTEAFF
TRBV6-1	TRBJ2-7	TRBD1	once	TGTGCCAGCAGTGACAGGGGGTCCTACGAGCAGTACTTC	CASSDRGSYEQYF
TRBV5-4	TRBJ2-7	.	.	TGTGCCAGCAGCTTGGATGGGGGCGGTTCCTACGAGCAGTACTTC	CASSLDGGGSYEQYF
TRBV29-1	TRBJ2-3	TRBD2	.	TGCAGCGTTGAAGAAGCCGGGACTAGATCTCCAGATACGCAGTATTTT	CSVEEAGTRSPDTQYF
TRBV5-1	TRBJ2-3	.	.	TGCGCCAGCAGCCAGGAGGGCAGGGGGTTGGATACGCAGTATTTT	CASSQEGRGLDTQYF
TRBV6-5	TRBJ2-7	.	.	TGTGCCAGCAGTTATTATACAGGGACCCGATACTACGAGCAGTACTTC	CASSYYTGTRYYEQYF
TRBV6-6	TRBJ1-2	TRBD1	.	TGTGCCAGCAGTTACGACAGGGGGCATGGCTACACCTTC	CASSYDRGHGYTF
TRBV2	TRBJ1-1	TRBD1	.	TGTGCCAGCAGACAAGACAGGGCCAAGGCCAACACTGAAGCTTTCTTT	CASRQDRAKANTEAFF